This is a list of T cell receptor beta chains from one sample in a study of identifying expanded T cells in peripheral blood. Libraries were prepared by immunoSEQ multiplex PCR; TCRdb keeps only in-frame clonotypes and omits some of them. Of 55,000 to 75,000 clones in the sample, roughly 86% were seen once. The sequenced material came from blood. The source of these receptors is a person aged 18 to 70 in good health. CDR3s include the opening cysteine and the closing phenylalanine or tryptophan. The D gene is left open where the match is weak. Rows may omit the clone size; those that give it use once, few, many or a size class.

TRBV5-6,.,TRBJ2-7,.,CASSWDTYEQYF,TGTGCCAGCAGCTGGGACACCTACGAGCAGTACTTC
TRBV7-9,.,TRBJ1-1,.,CASSLLNTEAFF,TGTGCCAGCAGCCTTCTGAACACTGAAGCTTTCTTT
TRBV21-1,.,TRBJ1-2,.,CASSNLFQGYTF,TGTGCCAGCAGCAATTTGTTTCAGGGCTACACCTTC
TRBV7-2,.,TRBJ2-5,TRBD2,CASSLNWGGETQYF,TGTGCCAGCAGCTTAAACTGGGGGGGAGAGACCCAGTACTTC
TRBV5-1,.,TRBJ2-5,TRBD2,CASSRGGTDQETQYF,TGCGCCAGCAGCCGCGGGGGGACGGACCAAGAGACCCAGTACTTC
TRBV9,.,TRBJ2-2,.,CASSVVTYPTGELFF,TGTGCCAGCAGCGTAGTGACTTACCCCACCGGGGAGCTGTTTTTT
TRBV28,.,TRBJ2-3,.,CASSFWGRAADTQYF,TGTGCCAGCAGTTTCTGGGGGAGAGCAGCAGATACGCAGTATTTT
TRBV29-1,.,TRBJ2-1,TRBD2,CSVPPTGLAGEFYNEQFF,TGCAGCGTCCCACCTACCGGACTAGCGGGAGAGTTCTACAATGAGCAGTTCTTC
TRBV28,.,TRBJ2-3,.,CASSLGGLGTDTQYF,TGTGCCAGCAGTTTAGGGGGGCTTGGCACAGATACGCAGTATTTT
TRBV5-1,.,TRBJ1-1,.,CASSHGQRLNTEAFF,TGCGCCAGCAGCCACGGACAAAGGCTGAACACTGAAGCTTTCTTT
TRBV7-3,.,TRBJ2-2,.,CASSYRESLNTGELFF,TGTGCCAGCAGCTACAGGGAAAGCTTAAATACCGGGGAGCTGTTTTTT
TRBV7-2,.,TRBJ2-7,TRBD1,CASSLVLGQGFYEQYF,TGTGCCAGCAGCTTAGTATTAGGACAGGGCTTCTACGAGCAGTACTTC
TRBV5-1,.,TRBJ1-4,.,CASSLGAGAEKLFF,TGCGCCAGCAGCTTAGGGGCGGGGGCTGAAAAACTGTTTTTT
TRBV5-8,.,TRBJ2-1,TRBD1,CASSKTGHEQFF,TGTGCCAGCAGCAAGACAGGGCATGAGCAGTTCTTC
TRBV7-6,.,TRBJ2-3,TRBD2,CASSPIAGGPTDTQYF,TGTGCCAGCAGCCCGATAGCGGGAGGGCCGACAGATACGCAGTATTTT
TRBV27,.,TRBJ2-4,.,CASSPRTYLVGNIQYF,TGTGCCAGCAGTCCCCGGACATATCTCGTTGGAAACATTCAGTACTTC
TRBV28,.,TRBJ2-5,.,CASRGDLASQETQYF,TGTGCCAGCAGGGGCGACCTAGCGTCGCAAGAGACCCAGTACTTC
TRBV5-1,medium-sized,TRBJ2-1,TRBD2,CASSLAWREGPEQFF,TGCGCCAGCAGCTTGGCCTGGCGGGAGGGACCTGAGCAGTTCTTC
TRBV28,.,TRBJ2-7,TRBD2,CASSLSAGGPPRDEQYF,TGTGCCAGCAGTTTATCAGCGGGAGGACCGCCCCGGGACGAGCAGTACTTC
TRBV4-2,.,TRBJ2-3,.,CASSQDRAQDTQYF,TGTGCCAGCAGCCAAGACAGGGCTCAGGATACGCAGTATTTT
TRBV2,.,TRBJ1-5,.,CASSEAEVGQPQHF,TGTGCCAGCAGTGAAGCGGAGGTGGGTCAGCCCCAGCATTTT
TRBV7-2,.,TRBJ2-7,.,CASSLTATSYEQYF,TGTGCCAGCAGCTTAACGGCAACCTCCTACGAGCAGTACTTC
TRBV10-3,.,TRBJ1-2,.,CAISGGLGYGYTF,TGTGCCATCAGCGGAGGGTTGGGGTACGGCTACACCTTC
TRBV27,.,TRBJ2-7,.,CASVAGYPLYEQYF,TGTGCCAGTGTCGCGGGATATCCCCTCTACGAGCAGTACTTC
TRBV5-4,.,TRBJ1-2,.,CASSGDGNYGYTF,TGTGCCAGCAGCGGGGACGGAAACTATGGCTACACCTTC
TRBV6-1,.,TRBJ1-5,.,CASTERPLGQPQHF,TGTGCCAGCACCGAGCGACCCTTAGGACAGCCCCAGCATTTT
TRBV28,.,TRBJ2-7,TRBD1,CASSLGTGRYEQYF,TGTGCCAGCAGTTTGGGGACAGGGCGCTACGAGCAGTACTTC
TRBV28,.,TRBJ2-7,TRBD2,CASSLGTRADYEQYF,TGTGCCAGCAGTCTAGGGACTAGGGCAGACTACGAGCAGTACTTC
TRBV4-2,.,TRBJ2-7,TRBD2,CASSQLLAGGAYEQYF,TGTGCCAGCAGCCAACTACTAGCGGGAGGAGCCTACGAGCAGTACTTC
TRBV12-2,.,TRBJ2-7,.,CASRLGGRRERSYEQYF,TGTGCAAGTCGCTTAGGGGGTCGGCGGGAGAGATCCTACGAGCAGTACTTC
TRBV11-2,.,TRBJ2-1,.,CASQKGAPYNEQFF,TGTGCCTCGCAGAAAGGTGCCCCCTACAATGAGCAGTTCTTC
TRBV4-3,.,TRBJ2-1,.,CASSQEVGGYNEQFF,TGCGCCAGCAGCCAAGAAGTGGGCGGCTACAATGAGCAGTTCTTC
TRBV6-5,.,TRBJ1-1,.,CASSYRGNTEAFF,TGTGCCAGCAGTTACCGTGGGAACACTGAAGCTTTCTTT
TRBV19,.,TRBJ2-7,.,CAPEAQPTDSTYEQYF,TGTGCCCCAGAGGCACAGCCCACAGATTCGACCTACGAGCAGTACTTC
TRBV30,few,TRBJ1-3,.,CAWNKGEGSGNTIYF,TGTGCCTGGAACAAGGGCGAGGGCTCTGGAAACACCATATATTTT
TRBV15,.,TRBJ2-7,TRBD1,CATSKGTGGSYEQYF,TGTGCCACCAGTAAAGGAACAGGGGGGAGCTACGAGCAGTACTTC
TRBV7-9,once,TRBJ2-7,TRBD2,CASSFSGSNYEQYF,TGTGCCAGCAGCTTTAGCGGGAGTAATTACGAGCAGTACTTC
TRBV5-1,.,TRBJ2-1,.,CASRSGGGDNEQFF,TGCGCCAGCCGATCAGGCGGGGGCGACAATGAGCAGTTCTTC
TRBV6-5,.,TRBJ2-7,.,CASSFQTGSSYEQYF,TGTGCCAGCAGTTTCCAGACAGGAAGCTCCTACGAGCAGTACTTC
TRBV11-2,.,TRBJ2-3,.,CASSFGGMGTDTQYF,TGTGCCAGCAGCTTTGGAGGGATGGGAACAGATACGCAGTATTTT
TRBV5-1,.,TRBJ2-5,TRBD2,CASSLRLAGVQETQYF,TGCGCCAGCAGCTTACGACTAGCGGGAGTCCAAGAGACCCAGTACTTC